This entry lists 11 T cell receptor beta chains sequenced from one sample in a study of glioma-infiltrating T cells. TCR alpha and beta CDR3 regions were amplified from RNA using iRepertoire nested multiplex PCR. TCRdb used MiXCR to reprocess the multiplex PCR reads, holding one entry per CDR3 protein. The data hold over 15,000 distinct CDR3 sequences, with 58% observed a single time. Sequencing used glioma tissue, nonneoplastic brain tissue, or PBMCs (not recorded which). These TCRs come from a human donor with low-grade glioma or glioblastoma, undergoing nonglioma brain surgery, or in good health (not recorded which).

The chain links TRBV20-1 to TRBJ2-7; D not certain. With 6 bases removed from V and 7 bases from J, the gap between germline ends came to 10 bases. Germline V gives CDR1 DFQATT, CDR2 SNEGSKA (reference sequence). The CDR3 has 10 amino acids. The DNA of the CDR3 is TGCAGTGCAGAGACTGGAGAGCAGTACTTC. This gives the protein CSAETGEQYF.

The chain uses TRBV6-2 or TRBV6-3 and TRBJ1-1; D not resolved. Trimming removed 2 bases at V and 3 bases at J, with 7 bases between. This CDR3 is built from 13 residues. Germline lookup yields CDR1 MNHEY and CDR2 SVGEGT. The CDR3 loop is CASSYQPYTEAFF. The CDR3 region has the DNA TGTGCCAGCAGTTACCAGCCATACACTGAAGCTTTCTTT.

This clonotype came up a few times. The V call is TRBV6-1, the J call TRBJ1-5; unclear D gene. This CDR3 spans 14 amino acids. CDR1 MNHNS and CDR2 SASEGT come from the germline V gene. Trimming removed 8 bases at V and 2 bases at J, with 13 bases between. The CDR3 region is CASGRKEGNQPQHF. The CDR3 bases are TGTGCCAGCGGGAGAAAGGAGGGCAATCAGCCCCAGCATTTT.

The chain combines TRBV6-6 with TRBJ2-5; D gene unclear. Germline CDR1 is MNHNY and CDR2 is SVGAGI (reference sequence). The CDR3 extends over 12 amino acids. Trimming shortened V by 2 bases and J by 4 bases, and 5 bases separated the two germline ends. The CDR3 sequence: CASSYRPETQYF. DNA for the CDR3: TGTGCCAGCAGTTACCGGCCAGAGACCCAGTACTTC.

J is TRBJ2-3 and V is TRBV6-1; D gene ambiguous. Trimming removed 5 bases from V and 2 bases from J, with 11 bases in between. The CDR3 runs to 14 residues. CDR1 and CDR2 from the germline V gene are MNHNS and SASEGT. The CDR3 region has the DNA TGTGCCAGCAGTCCTTTGAGCGACACAGATACGCAGTATTTT. Translated: CASSPLSDTDTQYF.

This clonotype was seen once. The V gene is TRBV20-1, the J gene TRBJ1-6; tentatively, D is TRBD1 (6 bases). Germline-derived CDR1 and CDR2 are DFQATT and SNEGSKA (reference sequence). The V and J ends lost 4 bases and 8 bases respectively, with 15 bases between them. The CDR3 runs 14 residues. The CDR3: CSANTGSEDSPLHF. The CDR3 DNA is TGCAGTGCTAATACAGGGAGCGAGGATTCACCCCTCCACTTT.

The chain joins TRBV20-1 to TRBJ2-7; possibly TRBD1 for D (6 bases). The germline V and J ends were trimmed by 1 base and 1 base, with 20 bases remaining between them. Germline CDR1 is DFQATT and CDR2 is SNEGSKA (reference sequence). The CDR3 contains 17 residues. The CDR3 sequence is CSARGRYRTESSYEQYF. CDR3 nucleotides: TGCAGTGCTAGAGGACGATATAGGACAGAGTCTTCCTACGAGCAGTACTTC.

As concerns this clonotype: Likely a read error: the CDR3 ends without its conserved phenylalanine or tryptophan. This chain connects TRBV4-2 to TRBJ1-5, with D hard to call. The CDR3 has 13 amino acids. Germline V gives CDR1 LGHNA, CDR2 YNFKEQ. The V gene lost 4 bases and the J gene lost 10 bases, with 14 bases spanning the gap. CDR3 loop: CASSRTSEGPQHS. In nucleotides, the CDR3 is TGTGCCAGCAGCCGAACCTCCGAGGGACCCCAGCATTCT.

The rearrangement joins TRBV20-1 to TRBJ2-7; 9 nucleotides agree with TRBD1. Losses at the gene ends were 0 bases for V and 3 bases for J; bases not matched to a gene: 9. The CDR3 runs to 16 residues. Germline V gene sequence: CDR1 DFQATT, CDR2 SNEGSKA (reference sequence). In DNA, the CDR3 is TGCAGTGCTAGAGATGCCGGGACAGGGTGGGTCTACGAGCAGTACTTC. Its protein product is CSARDAGTGWVYEQYF.

Concerning this clonotype itself: At one end the junction does not follow the germline gene, possibly because of a read error. This chain links TRBV20-1 with TRBJ2-1; D ambiguous. The CDR3 extends over 15 amino acids. Per the germline V gene, CDR1 is DFQATT and CDR2 is SNEGSKA (reference sequence). The CDR3 nucleotides are TGCAGTGGAACCGACACCCAGAGCTCCTACAATGATCAGTTCTTC. Residues: CSGTDTQSSYNDQFF.

This clonotype showed up just a few times. A much larger clone is a single base away; this may be a read error. The chain combines TRBV20-1 with TRBJ1-5, with 8 bases matching TRBD1. The V gene's germline CDR1 is DFQATT and CDR2 SNEGSKA (reference sequence). Trimming cost V 0 bases and J 0 bases; bases outside gene matches: 13. This CDR3 has 19 amino acids. The CDR3 sequence: CSARDGRQGTSCSNQPQHF. The CDR3 DNA is TGCAGTGCTAGAGATGGGAGACAGGGGACAAGCTGTAGCAATCAGCCCCAGCATTTT.